The 7 T cell receptor beta chains reported below all come from one sample, sequenced in a study of blood T cell repertoires in COVID-19. Clones were sequenced by immunoSEQ multiplex PCR, and TCRdb holds only the in-frame ones, with some missing. Of 200,000 to 300,000 clones listed, about 80% are singletons. Source material: peripheral blood. The receptors derive from an elderly woman with acute or convalescent COVID-19.

This clone came up once. The J gene is TRBJ1-5, the V gene TRBV6-1; D not resolved. CDR3 size: 14 residues. Germline assignment: CDR1 MNHNS and CDR2 SASEGT. V lost 3 bases, J lost 0 bases, and 6 bases lay in between. DNA for the CDR3: TGTGCCAGCAGTGACCAGTATAGCAATCAGCCCCAGCATTTT. Translated, it gives CASSDQYSNQPQHF.

The chain uses TRBV6-5 and TRBJ2-7; D gene uncertain. Trimming cost V 6 bases and J 4 bases, with 7 bases left between them. This CDR3 region has 11 residues. The germline CDR1 and CDR2 sequences are MNHEY and SVGAGI. CDR3 DNA: TGTGCCAGCAGCAACAGTTACGAGCAGTACTTC. Translation gives CASSNSYEQYF.

The rearrangement joins TRBV7-9 to TRBJ2-7; 9 nucleotides align to TRBD1. The junction had 6 bases not matched to a gene; V was cut back by 5 bases and J by 4 bases. CDR3 length: 14 residues. Germline V gene lookup returns CDR1 SEHNR and CDR2 FQNEAQ (reference sequence). As DNA, the CDR3 is TGTGCCAGCAGCGCCCAGGGACAGGGATACGAGCAGTACTTC. Protein: CASSAQGQGYEQYF. The variable domain in full, with the rest retrieved from reference TRBV7-9 and TRBJ2-7, is DTGVSQNPRHKITKRGQNVTFRCDPISEHNRLYWYRQTLGQGPEFLTYFQNEAQLEKSRLLSDRFSAERPKGSFSTLEIQRTEQGDSAMYLCASSAQGQGYEQYFGPGTRLTVT.

The chain recombines TRBV19 with TRBJ1-1; 9 bases fit TRBD1. Germline V gives CDR1 LNHDA, CDR2 SQIVND (reference sequence). The CDR3 has 15 amino acids. Trimming cost V 7 bases and J 4 bases; bases outside gene matches: 10. The CDR3 bases are TGTGCCAGTACCGGGGACAGGGTGCGGGTCACTGAAGCTTTCTTT. Its protein is CASTGDRVRVTEAFF.

The chain links TRBV6-5 to TRBJ1-6; tentatively, D is TRBD1 (6 bases). V was shortened by 8 bases and J by 7 bases, with 12 bases between the two germline ends. Germline V lookup: CDR1 MNHEY, CDR2 SVGAGI. This CDR3 is 13 amino acids long. The CDR3 loop reads CASPRDNNSPLHF. The CDR3 DNA reads TGTGCCAGCCCCAGGGACAACAATTCACCCCTCCACTTT.

The chain carries TRBV18 and TRBJ1-1; the D gene is possibly TRBD1 (5 bases). CDR1 and CDR2 (germline): KGHSH, LQKENI. The CDR3 totals 14 residues. The chain's CDR3 is CASGVSNVNTEAFF. CDR3 nucleotides: TGTGCGTCGGGGGTCAGTAACGTGAACACTGAAGCTTTCTTT.

The chain links TRBV11-2 to TRBJ2-6; tentatively, D is TRBD1 (5 bases). CDR3 length: 15 amino acids. CDR1 and CDR2 (germline): SGHAT, FQNNGV. V gave up 2 bases and J gave up 4 bases, with 9 bases separating them. This chain's CDR3 is CASSLQGTGANVLTF. For the CDR3, the DNA is TGTGCCAGCAGCTTACAGGGTACAGGGGCCAACGTCCTGACTTTC.